This T cell receptor (beta chain) appears in the sequencing data of a study of CD8 T cells in Susac syndrome (dated by TCRdb to about 2019). Study-level background: The study used repertoire sequencing to test whether antigen drove CD8+ T cell activation and differentiation in Susac syndrome. The study compared CD8+ T cell repertoire clonality among 12 healthy donors, about 14 Susac syndrome patients and approximately 16 multiple sclerosis patients. The investigation overall reported the following: The TCR sequencing and HLA analysis was acknowledged to have included a relatively small number of individuals.

As for this clonotype: Which antigen it targets is not known. No clone much larger than this one lies a single base away; base qualities are absent.

High-throughput TCR beta sequencing profiled peripheral blood CD8+ and CD4+ T cells from healthy donors, Susac syndrome patients and multiple sclerosis patients. The multiple sclerosis controls were treatment-naive patients who had stable or active relapsing-remitting disease and met the revised McDonald criteria. Bulk CD8+ and CD4+ T cells were purified by magnetic negative isolation, while CD8+ TEMRA cells were enriched using FACS. Blood was drawn into EDTA tubes, processed within 24 hours, and PBMCs were isolated by density gradient centrifugation. PBMCs destined for TCR sequencing were cryopreserved in liquid nitrogen and later thawed in a 37 °C water bath. Purity of sorted or isolated CD4+, CD8+ and CD8+ TEMRA cells was at least 90%. RNA was extracted using the RNeasy kit, and about 0.5 to 1 ug of the RNA was reverse transcribed with random hexamers. TCR beta CDR3 regions were amplified with the immunoSEQ multiplex PCR assay covering 54 Vbeta and 13 Jbeta segments. To correct PCR amplification bias, a synthetic template baseline was used for both primer optimization and computational correction. The study's own analysis went as follows. Only productive sequences were kept, with reads annotated to V, D and J genes according to IMGT and analyzed in immunoSEQ Analyzer. Clonality was calculated as one minus the Shannon entropy normalized by log2 of the number of productive unique sequences. For each patient and control, public and private clones were evaluated within the 100 most prevalent clones. A clone was defined as Susac-specific if it was absent from the healthy and MS cohorts, from some 1,100 published viral clones and from other ImmuneACCESS disease sequences. In TCRdb, the public reads were trimmed at Q25 with fastp and aligned with MiXCR, with productive beta chains retained. Records with the same CDR3 protein are collapsed into one entry carrying the most frequent genes and DNA. TCRdb, not the original authors, processed these V and J calls. The sample profile shows some 120,000 distinct CDR3 sequences; around 91% of them were found once. Around 0.25% of the sample comes from the top ten.

The CDR3 holds 14 amino acids from the cysteine to the phenylalanine. Kept here is only the CDR3 DNA, which spans 42 bases and is read in frame from base 1. V and J lose 6 bases and 4 bases, and a span of 13 bases separates them. CDR1 is given as MGHDK and CDR2 as SYGVNS, both from the germline V gene. The rearranged segments are TRBV25-1 and TRBJ1-5; TRBD1 is possibly the D segment (5 matching bases). This clonotype was sampled from a human donor with multiple sclerosis. The specimen was CD8+ T cells from PBMCs. Here is the DNA: TGTGCCAGCAGGGGACGGGGAAAAAATCAGCCCCAGCATTTT. This sequence encodes CASRGRGKNQPQHF.